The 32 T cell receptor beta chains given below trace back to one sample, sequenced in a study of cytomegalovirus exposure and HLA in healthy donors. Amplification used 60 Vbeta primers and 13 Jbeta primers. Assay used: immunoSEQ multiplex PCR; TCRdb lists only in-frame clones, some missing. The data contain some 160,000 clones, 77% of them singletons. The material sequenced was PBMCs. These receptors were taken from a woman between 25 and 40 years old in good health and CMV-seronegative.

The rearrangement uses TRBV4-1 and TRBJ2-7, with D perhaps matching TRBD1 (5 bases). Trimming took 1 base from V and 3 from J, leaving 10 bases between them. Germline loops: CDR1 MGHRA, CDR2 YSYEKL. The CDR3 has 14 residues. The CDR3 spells CASSQGAGYYEQYF. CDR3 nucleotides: TGCGCCAGCAGCCAAGGGGCAGGGTACTACGAGCAGTACTTC.

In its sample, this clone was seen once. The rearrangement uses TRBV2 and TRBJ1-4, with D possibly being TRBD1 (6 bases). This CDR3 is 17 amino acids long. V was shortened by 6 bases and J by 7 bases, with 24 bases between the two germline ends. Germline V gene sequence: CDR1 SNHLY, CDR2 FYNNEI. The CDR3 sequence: CASRTRDDRRGGEKLFF. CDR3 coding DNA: TGTGCCAGCAGGACCAGGGACGACAGGAGGGGGGGTGAAAAACTGTTTTTT.

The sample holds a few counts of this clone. Here the CDR3 DNA reads TGTGCCAGCAGCTTGGGAGCGGCCTACAATGAGCAGTTCTTC. It translates to CASSLGAAYNEQFF. The genes are TRBV7-2 and TRBJ2-1; D is possibly TRBD2 (5 bases). V was pared by 3 bases and J by 2 bases, with 8 bases between. CDR1 and CDR2 from the germline V gene are SGHTA and FQGNSA. The length of the CDR3 is 14 residues.

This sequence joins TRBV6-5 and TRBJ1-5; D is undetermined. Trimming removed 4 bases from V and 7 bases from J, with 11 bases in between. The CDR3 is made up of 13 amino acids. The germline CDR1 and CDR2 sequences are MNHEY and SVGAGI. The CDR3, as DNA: TGTGCCAGCAGTTTATCCGGGGAACAGCCCCAGCATTTT. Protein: CASSLSGEQPQHF.

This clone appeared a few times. The CDR3 region is CASIRGTEAFF. The DNA of the CDR3 is TGTGCCAGCATTCGGGGCACTGAAGCTTTCTTT. This chain joins TRBV6-1 and TRBJ1-1, with D unresolved. The V gene's germline CDR1 is MNHNS and CDR2 SASEGT. Trimming left V 7 bases short and J 4 bases short, with 7 bases between. The length of the CDR3 is 11 residues.

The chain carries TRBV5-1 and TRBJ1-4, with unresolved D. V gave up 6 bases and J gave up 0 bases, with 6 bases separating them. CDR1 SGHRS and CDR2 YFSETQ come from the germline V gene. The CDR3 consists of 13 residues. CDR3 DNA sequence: TGCGCCAGCACCTTCGCAACTAATGAAAAACTGTTTTTT. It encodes CASTFATNEKLFF.

CDR3: CASSRKQGWESFF. DNA of the CDR3: TGTGCCAGCAGTCGAAAACAGGGGTGGGAATCTTTCTTT. The rearrangement joins TRBV6-5 to TRBJ1-1, with 7 bases fitting TRBD1. V lost 5 bases to trimming and J lost 12 bases; unmatched junction nucleotides: 12. The germline gives CDR1 MNHEY, CDR2 SVGAGI. CDR3 size: 13 residues.

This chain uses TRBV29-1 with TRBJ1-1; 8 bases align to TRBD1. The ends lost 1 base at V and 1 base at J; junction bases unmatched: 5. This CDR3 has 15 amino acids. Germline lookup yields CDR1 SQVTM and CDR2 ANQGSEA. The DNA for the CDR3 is TGCAGCGTTGAAGGGACAGGGAGAACGAACACTGAAGCTTTCTTT. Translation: CSVEGTGRTNTEAFF.

CDR3: CASSLFGTVSYEQYF. The CDR3 coding sequence is TGTGCCAGCAGTTTATTTGGGACAGTCTCCTACGAGCAGTACTTC. V is TRBV27 and J is TRBJ2-7; TRBD1 matches 7 bases. The trim removed 1 base at V and 0 bases at J, leaving 3 bases unmatched. CDR3 length: 15 amino acids. CDR1 is MNHEY, CDR2 SMNVEV, per germline (reference sequence).

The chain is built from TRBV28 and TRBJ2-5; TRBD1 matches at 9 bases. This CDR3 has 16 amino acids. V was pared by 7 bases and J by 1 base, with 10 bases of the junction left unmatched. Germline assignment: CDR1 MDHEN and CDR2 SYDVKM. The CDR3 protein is CASKNIQGAIQETQYF. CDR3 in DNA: TGTGCCAGCAAAAACATACAGGGGGCGATCCAAGAGACCCAGTACTTC. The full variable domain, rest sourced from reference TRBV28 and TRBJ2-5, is DVKVTQSSRYLVKRTGEKVFLECVQDMDHENMFWYRQDPGLGLRLIYFSYDVKMKEKGDIPEGYSVSREKKERFSLILESASTNQTSMYLCASKNIQGAIQETQYFGPGTRLLVL.

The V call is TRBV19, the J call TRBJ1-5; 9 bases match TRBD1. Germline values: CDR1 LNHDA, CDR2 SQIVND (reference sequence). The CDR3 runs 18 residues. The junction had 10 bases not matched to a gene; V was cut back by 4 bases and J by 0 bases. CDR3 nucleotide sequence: TGTGCCAGTAGTAGTCCCGGGACAGGGACAAATAGCAATCAGCCCCAGCATTTT. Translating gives CASSSPGTGTNSNQPQHF.

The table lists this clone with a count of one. As DNA, the CDR3 is TGTGCCAGCAGTGACCCGGGACAGGCACGGTGGGATAATTCACCCCTCCACTTT. Translation gives CASSDPGQARWDNSPLHF. This chain uses TRBV6-4 with TRBJ1-6; 8 nucleotides line up with TRBD1. This CDR3 has 18 residues. Germline V gene data show CDR1 as MRHNA and CDR2 as SNTAGT. After removal of 2 bases from V and 5 bases from J, the junction contained 11 bases not matched to a gene.

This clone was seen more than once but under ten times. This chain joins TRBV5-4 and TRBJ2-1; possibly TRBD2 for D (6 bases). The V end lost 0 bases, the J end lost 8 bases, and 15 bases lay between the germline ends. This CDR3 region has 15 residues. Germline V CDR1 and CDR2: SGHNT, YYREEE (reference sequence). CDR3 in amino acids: CASSLAGTLRDEQFF. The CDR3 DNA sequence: TGTGCCAGCAGCTTGGCCGGGACTCTAAGGGATGAGCAGTTCTTC. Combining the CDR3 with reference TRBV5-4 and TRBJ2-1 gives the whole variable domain ETGVTQSPTHLIKTRGQQVTLRCSSQSGHNTVSWYQQALGQGPQFIFQYYREEENGRGNFPPRFSGLQFPNYSSELNVNALELDDSALYLCASSLAGTLRDEQFFGPGTRLTVL.

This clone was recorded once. The CDR3 reads CASSLLGQSLGYTF. The CDR3 bases are TGTGCCAGCAGTTTATTAGGACAGTCGCTAGGCTACACCTTC. The chain carries TRBV28 and TRBJ1-2, with D possibly matching TRBD1 (6 bases). The CDR3 is 14 amino acids. Trimming took 1 base from V and 8 from J, leaving 14 bases between them. In germline, CDR1 is MDHEN, CDR2 SYDVKM.

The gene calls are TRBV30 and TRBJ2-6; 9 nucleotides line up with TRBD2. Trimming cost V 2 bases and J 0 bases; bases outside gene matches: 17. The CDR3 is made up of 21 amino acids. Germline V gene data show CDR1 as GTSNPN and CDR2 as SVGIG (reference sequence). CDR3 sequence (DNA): TGTGCCTGGAGTCCCCGCGGGAGGGAAAAAGTTCGAGACTCTGGGGCCAACGTCCTGACTTTC. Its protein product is CAWSPRGREKVRDSGANVLTF. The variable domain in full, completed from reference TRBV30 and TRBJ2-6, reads SQTIHQWPATLVQPVGSPLSLECTVEGTSNPNLYWYRQAAGRGLQLLFYSVGIGQISSEVPQNLSASRPQDRQFILSSKKLLLSDSGFYLCAWSPRGREKVRDSGANVLTFGAGSRLTVL.

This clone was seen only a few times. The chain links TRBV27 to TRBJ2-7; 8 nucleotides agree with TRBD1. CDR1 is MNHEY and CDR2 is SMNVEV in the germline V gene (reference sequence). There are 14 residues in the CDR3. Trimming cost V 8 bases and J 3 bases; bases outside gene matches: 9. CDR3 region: CASRPGTGNYEQYF. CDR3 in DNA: TGTGCCAGCCGACCTGGGACAGGCAACTACGAGCAGTACTTC.

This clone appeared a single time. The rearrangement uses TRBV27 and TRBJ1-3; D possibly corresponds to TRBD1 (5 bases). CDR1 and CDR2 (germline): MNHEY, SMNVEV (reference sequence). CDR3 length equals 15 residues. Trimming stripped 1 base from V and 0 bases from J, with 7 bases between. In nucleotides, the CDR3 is TGTGCCAGCAGTTTATACGGGGGCTCTGGAAACACCATATATTTT. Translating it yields CASSLYGGSGNTIYF.

The DNA for the CDR3 is TGTGCCAGCAGCTTTTCTCCGCGGGAGTATTTGGGAAACCAAGAGACCCAGTACTTC. Translated, it gives CASSFSPREYLGNQETQYF. V gene TRBV13 combines with J gene TRBJ2-5; TRBD2 matches at 7 bases. V trimming: 3 bases; J trimming: 0 bases; junction bases outside the gene matches: 16. This CDR3 spans 19 amino acids. Germline CDR1 PRHDT, CDR2 FYEKMQ (reference sequence).

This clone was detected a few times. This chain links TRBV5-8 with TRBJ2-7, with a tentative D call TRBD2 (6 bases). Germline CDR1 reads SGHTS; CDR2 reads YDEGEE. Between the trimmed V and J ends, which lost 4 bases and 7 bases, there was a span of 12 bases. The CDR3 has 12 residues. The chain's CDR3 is CASSLGGLEQYF. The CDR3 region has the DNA TGTGCCAGCAGCCTCGGGGGTCTGGAGCAGTACTTC.

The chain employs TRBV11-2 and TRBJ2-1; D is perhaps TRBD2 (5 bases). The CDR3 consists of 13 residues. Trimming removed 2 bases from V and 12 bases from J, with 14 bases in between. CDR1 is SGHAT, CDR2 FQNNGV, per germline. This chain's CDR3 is CASSLNSVGGQFF. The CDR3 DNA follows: TGTGCCAGCAGCTTAAATTCAGTTGGAGGGCAGTTCTTC.

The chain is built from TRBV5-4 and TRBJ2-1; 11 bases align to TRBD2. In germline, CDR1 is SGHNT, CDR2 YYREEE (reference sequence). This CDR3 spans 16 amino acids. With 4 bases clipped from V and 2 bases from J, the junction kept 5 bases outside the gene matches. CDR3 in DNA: TGTGCCAGCAGCGCCGGGACTAGCGGAACCTACAATGAGCAGTTCTTC. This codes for CASSAGTSGTYNEQFF.

The CDR3 DNA sequence: TGTGCCAGCAGCGAACAGGTCTCGAACACTGAAGCTTTCTTT. Residues: CASSEQVSNTEAFF. The rearrangement joins TRBV9 to TRBJ1-1, with D perhaps matching TRBD1 (5 bases). The CDR3 totals 14 residues. Trimming took 3 bases from V and 1 from J, leaving 10 bases between them. Germline V CDR1 and CDR2: SGDLS, YYNGEE.

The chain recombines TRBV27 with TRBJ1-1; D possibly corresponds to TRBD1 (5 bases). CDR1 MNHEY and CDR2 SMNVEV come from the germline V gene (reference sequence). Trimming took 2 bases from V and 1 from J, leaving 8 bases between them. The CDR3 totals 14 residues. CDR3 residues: CASSLIGANTEAFF. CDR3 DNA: TGTGCCAGCAGTTTAATAGGGGCGAACACTGAAGCTTTCTTT.

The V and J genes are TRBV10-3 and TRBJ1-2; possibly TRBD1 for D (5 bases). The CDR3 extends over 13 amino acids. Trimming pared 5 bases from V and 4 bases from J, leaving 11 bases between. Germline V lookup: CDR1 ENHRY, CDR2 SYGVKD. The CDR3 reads CAISTGTSYGYTF. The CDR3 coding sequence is TGTGCCATCAGTACCGGGACTTCCTATGGCTACACCTTC.

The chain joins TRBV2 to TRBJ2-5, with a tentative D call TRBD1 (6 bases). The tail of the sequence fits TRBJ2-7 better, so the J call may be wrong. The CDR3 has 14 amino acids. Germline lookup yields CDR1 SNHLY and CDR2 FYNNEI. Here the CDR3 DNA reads TGTGCCAGCAGCCTCACAGGGTCCCTTTACGAGCAGTACTTC. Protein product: CASSLTGSLYEQYF.

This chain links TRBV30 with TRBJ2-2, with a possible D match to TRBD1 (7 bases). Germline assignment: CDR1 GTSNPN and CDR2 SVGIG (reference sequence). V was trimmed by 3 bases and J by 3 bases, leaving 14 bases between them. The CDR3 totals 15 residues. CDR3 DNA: TGTGCCTGGAGCAGGGGGGCGTCGGACACCGGGGAGCTGTTTTTT. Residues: CAWSRGASDTGELFF.

The CDR3: CASMGVVSGDYGYTF. The DNA of the CDR3 is TGTGCCAGCATGGGAGTCGTTTCGGGTGACTATGGCTACACCTTC. This sequence joins TRBV6-5 and TRBJ1-2; D not certain. CDR1 and CDR2 (germline): MNHEY, SVGAGI. The CDR3 spans 15 residues. Trimming left V 7 bases short and J 3 bases short, with 18 bases between.

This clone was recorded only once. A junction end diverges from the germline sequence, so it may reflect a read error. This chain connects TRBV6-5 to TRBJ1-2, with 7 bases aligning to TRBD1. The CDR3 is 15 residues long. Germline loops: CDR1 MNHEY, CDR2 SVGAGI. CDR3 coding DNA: TGTGCCAGCAGTATAAAGCCGGGACAGTTCTATGGCTACCCCTTC. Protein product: CASSIKPGQFYGYPF.

CDR3: CASSLLARLNTGELFF. The CDR3 nucleotides are TGTGCCAGCAGTTTACTAGCGAGACTGAACACCGGGGAGCTGTTTTTT. The chain recombines TRBV28 with TRBJ2-2, with D possibly being TRBD2 (6 bases). The CDR3 spans 16 residues. Germline assignment: CDR1 MDHEN and CDR2 SYDVKM. Trimming took 2 bases from V and 1 from J, leaving 11 bases between them.

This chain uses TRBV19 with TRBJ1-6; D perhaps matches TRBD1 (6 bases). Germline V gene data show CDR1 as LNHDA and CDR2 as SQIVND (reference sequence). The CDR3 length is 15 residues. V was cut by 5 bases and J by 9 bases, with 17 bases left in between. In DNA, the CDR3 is TGTGCCAGTAGTTCGACAGGTTCCTCGGGTTCACCCCTCCACTTT. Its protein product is CASSSTGSSGSPLHF.

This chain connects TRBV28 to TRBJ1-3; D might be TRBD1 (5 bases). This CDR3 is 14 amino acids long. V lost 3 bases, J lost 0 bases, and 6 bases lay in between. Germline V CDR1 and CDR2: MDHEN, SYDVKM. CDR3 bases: TGTGCCAGCAGTTTTAGGGGCTCTGGAAACACCATATATTTT. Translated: CASSFRGSGNTIYF.

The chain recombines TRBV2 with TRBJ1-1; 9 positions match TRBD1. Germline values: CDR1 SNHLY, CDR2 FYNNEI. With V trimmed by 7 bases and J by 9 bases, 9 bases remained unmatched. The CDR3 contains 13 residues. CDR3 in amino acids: CASKTDRGEKAFF. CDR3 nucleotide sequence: TGTGCCAGCAAAACGGACAGGGGAGAAAAAGCTTTCTTT.